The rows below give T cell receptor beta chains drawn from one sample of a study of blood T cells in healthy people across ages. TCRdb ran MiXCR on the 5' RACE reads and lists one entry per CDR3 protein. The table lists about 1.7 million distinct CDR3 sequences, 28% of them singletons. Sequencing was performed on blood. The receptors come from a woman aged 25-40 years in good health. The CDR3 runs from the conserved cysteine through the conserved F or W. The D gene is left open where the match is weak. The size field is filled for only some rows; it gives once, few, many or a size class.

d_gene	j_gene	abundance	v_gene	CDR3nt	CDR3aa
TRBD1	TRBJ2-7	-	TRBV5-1	TGCGCCAGCAGCTTGGGGCTGACCGGGACAGGGATAATCTACGAGCAGTACTTC	CASSLGLTGTGIIYEQYF
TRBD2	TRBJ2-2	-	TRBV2	TGTGCCAGCAGGGCGACTAGCGGGGTTCCATCCGGGGAGCTGTTTTTT	CASRATSGVPSGELFF
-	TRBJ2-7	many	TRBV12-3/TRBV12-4	TGTGCCAGCGGCGGGACCGCCTACGAGCAGTACTTC	CASGGTAYEQYF
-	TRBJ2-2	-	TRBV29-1	TGCAGCGTTGAAGACCGGAAGACCGGGGAGCTGTTTTTT	CSVEDRKTGELFF
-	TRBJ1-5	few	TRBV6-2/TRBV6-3	TGTGCCAGCAGTTACTCGAGCCGGGTGGGGCAGCCCCAGCATTTT	CASSYSSRVGQPQHF
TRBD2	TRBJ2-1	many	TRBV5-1	TGCGCCAGCAGCTCTGAACCGGGACTAGCGGGGGGAAATGAGCAGTTCTTC	CASSSEPGLAGGNEQFF
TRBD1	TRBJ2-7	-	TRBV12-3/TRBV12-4	TGTGCCAGCAGTTCAGGGGGCCGCAGGGACGAGCAGTACTTC	CASSSGGRRDEQYF
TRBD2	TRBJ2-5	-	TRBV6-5	TGTGCCAGCTCACCAAGGGGACTAGCCGCAGAGACCCAGTACTTC	CASSPRGLAAETQYF
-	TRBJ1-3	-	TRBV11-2	TGTGCCAGCAGCTTATCCAGGGCAAGAAACACCATATATTTT	CASSLSRARNTIYF
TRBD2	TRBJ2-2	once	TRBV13	TGTGCCAGCAGCTTAGCCCCTAGCGGGGGATCCACCGGGGAGCTGTTTTTT	CASSLAPSGGSTGELFF
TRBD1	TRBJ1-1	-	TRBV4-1	TGCGCCAGCAGCCAAGCTCTGGACAGGGGAGAGCGGGCTTTCTTT	CASSQALDRGERAFF
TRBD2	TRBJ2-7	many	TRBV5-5	TGTGCCAGCAGCTTGGAGAGTAGCGGGAGACAACTTATCTACGAGCAGTACTTC	CASSLESSGRQLIYEQYF
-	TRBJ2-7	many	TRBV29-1	TGCAGCGTTGATGGAGAGGGCCTTCCCGAGCAGTACTTC	CSVDGEGLPEQYF
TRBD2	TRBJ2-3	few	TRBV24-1	TGTGCCGCCTCCATAGCGGGGGCGTCCACAGATACGCAGTATTTT	CAASIAGASTDTQYF
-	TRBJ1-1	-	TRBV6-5	TGTGCCAGCAGGTCTTCAGCCGTCGATTTCGCTGAAGCTTTCTTT	CASRSSAVDFAEAFF
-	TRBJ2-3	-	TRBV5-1	TGCGCCAGCAGCGCCGAGGAGGCGGATACGCAGTATTTT	CASSAEEADTQYF
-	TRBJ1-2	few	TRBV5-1	TGCGCCAGCAGCTTGGGCCGGGGACCTCCAGAAGGCTACACCTTC	CASSLGRGPPEGYTF
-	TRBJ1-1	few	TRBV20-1	TGCAGTGCTAGAGCCTTGGACGGAGCGAACACTGAATCTTTCTTT	CSARALDGANTESFF
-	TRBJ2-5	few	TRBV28	TGTGCCCTCGAGACGGAGGGCAATGAGCAGTACTTC	CALETEGNEQYF
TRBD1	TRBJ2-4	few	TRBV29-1	TGCAGCGTTGAAGCACGACCAGGGGGCAAAAGCATTCAGTACTTC	CSVEARPGGKSIQYF
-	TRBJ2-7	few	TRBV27	TGTGCCAGCAGCCCAGACAGGCCCTTTTACGAGCAGTACTTC	CASSPDRPFYEQYF
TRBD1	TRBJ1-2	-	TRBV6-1	TGTACCAGCAGTGACAGCGGACAGGGTCTGAGGGGCTACACCTTC	CTSSDSGQGLRGYTF
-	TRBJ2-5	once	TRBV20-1	TGCAGTGCTAGGGTCAGGGGCCAAGGGACCCAGTACTTC	CSARVRGQGTQYF
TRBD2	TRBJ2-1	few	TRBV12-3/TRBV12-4	TGTGCCAGCAGAGCTATAGCGGGAAGCTACAATGAGCAGTTCTTC	CASRAIAGSYNEQFF
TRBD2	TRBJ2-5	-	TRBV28	TGTGCCAGCATGGGGACTAGCGGGGGCCCCCGAGAGACCCAGTACTTC	CASMGTSGGPRETQYF
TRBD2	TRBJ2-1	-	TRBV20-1	TGCAGTGCTGCGACTAGCGGGACCGTCCGGGGGCAGTTCTTC	CSAATSGTVRGQFF
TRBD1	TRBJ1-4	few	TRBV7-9	TGTGCCAGCAGCTTAGACAGGGGAAATAATGAAAAACTGTTTTTT	CASSLDRGNNEKLFF
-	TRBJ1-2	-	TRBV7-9	TGTGCCAGCAGCCCCAAGGGGGGGAACTATGGCTACACCTTC	CASSPKGGNYGYTF
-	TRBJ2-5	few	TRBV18	TGTGCCAGCTCAAATGGACAGCAAGAGACCCAGTACTTC	CASSNGQQETQYF
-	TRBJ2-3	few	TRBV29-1	TGCAGCGTTACTGAGGGGGGCCCTCCAGATACGCAGTATTTT	CSVTEGGPPDTQYF
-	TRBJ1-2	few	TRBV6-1	TGTGCCAGCAATTTATATGGCTACACCTTC	CASNLYGYTF
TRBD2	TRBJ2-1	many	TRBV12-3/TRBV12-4	TGTGCCAGCAGGCCCGGGACTAGCGGGAGGCCGTACAATGAGCAGTTCTTC	CASRPGTSGRPYNEQFF
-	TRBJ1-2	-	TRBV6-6	TGTGCCAGCAGTTACGCAGGGGAAAGCTATGGCTACACCTTC	CASSYAGESYGYTF
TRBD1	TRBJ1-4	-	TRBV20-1	TGCAGTGCTAGGGCTTCAGGGGGTGGTGAAAAACTGTTTTTT	CSARASGGGEKLFF
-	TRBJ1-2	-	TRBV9	TGTGCCAGCAGCGTAGATACCTCGGCAGCTAACTATGGCTACACCTTC	CASSVDTSAANYGYTF
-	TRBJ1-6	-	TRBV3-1	TGTGCCAGCAGCCAAGGACGGGACGGGAATTCACCCCTCCACTTT	CASSQGRDGNSPLHF
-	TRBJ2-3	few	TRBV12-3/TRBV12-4	TGTGCCAGCACACAGGACAACACAGATACGCAGTATTTT	CASTQDNTDTQYF
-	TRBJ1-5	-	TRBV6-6	TGTGCCAGCTGCTCAACCAGGGCGGCAGGCAATCAGCCCCAGCATTTT	CASCSTRAAGNQPQHF
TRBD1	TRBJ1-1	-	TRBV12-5	TGTGCTAGTGGTTCCCAGGGGGATACTGAAGCTTTCTTT	CASGSQGDTEAFF
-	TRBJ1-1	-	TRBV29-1	TGCAGCGTTGGCCAGACGAACACTGAAGCTTTCTTT	CSVGQTNTEAFF
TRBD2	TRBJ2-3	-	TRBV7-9	TGTGCCAGCAGCCTCCGGACTAGCGGGAGAGGGGATACGCAGTATTTT	CASSLRTSGRGDTQYF
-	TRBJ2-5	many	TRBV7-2	TGTGCCAGCAGCTTGACAGTGAACCAAGAGACCCAGTACTTC	CASSLTVNQETQYF
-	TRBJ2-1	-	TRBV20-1	TGCAGTGCTAGCCCCACTAGCAGGGACAATGAGCAGTTCTTC	CSASPTSRDNEQFF
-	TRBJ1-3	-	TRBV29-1	TGCAGCGTGGGGGGAAGGGCTGGAAACACCATATATTTT	CSVGGRAGNTIYF